The rows below give T cell receptor beta chains drawn from one sample of a study of shared clonotypes between healthy human individuals. Clones were read by immunoSEQ multiplex PCR, and TCRdb kept only the in-frame ones, dropping some. This table holds around 2.1 million clones, approximately 94% found once. Sequencing used naive CD8+ T cells from PBMCs. These receptors were taken from a man aged 18 to 29 in good health. Some clones in this sample may be carry-over from other donors' samples. CDR3s include the opening cysteine and the closing phenylalanine or tryptophan. A D gene is named only where the DNA matches it firmly. The size of a clone is reported for some rows only, either as once, few or many, or as a class for expanded clones.

v_call	d_call	clone_size	j_call	cdr3_aa	cdr3_nt
TRBV6-4	TRBD2	few	TRBJ2-1	CASSDIREARAREQFF	TGTGCCAGCAGTGATATACGGGAGGCACGAGCTAGGGAGCAGTTCTTC
TRBV28	.	.	TRBJ1-5	CASSLVAGSQPQHF	TGTGCCAGCAGTTTAGTCGCCGGGAGTCAGCCCCAGCATTTT
TRBV7-3	.	.	TRBJ2-3	CASSFGGGTDTQYF	TGTGCCAGCAGCTTTGGGGGAGGCACAGATACGCAGTATTTT
TRBV5-5	TRBD1	.	TRBJ2-7	CASSWTGSGYEQYF	TGTGCCAGCAGCTGGACAGGGAGTGGCTACGAGCAGTACTTC
TRBV4-3	.	.	TRBJ2-1	CASSHTTDNEQFF	TGCGCCAGCAGCCACACGACAGACAATGAGCAGTTCTTC
TRBV11-2	TRBD1	.	TRBJ1-1	CASSSLKGADISEAFF	TGTGCCAGCAGCTCGTTAAAGGGGGCGGATATTTCTGAAGCTTTCTTT
TRBV9	.	once	TRBJ1-1	CASSVGHLMNTEAFF	TGTGCCAGCAGCGTAGGACACCTCATGAACACTGAAGCTTTCTTT
TRBV10-1	.	.	TRBJ2-2	CASSDRTGELFF	TGCGCCAGCAGTGACAGAACCGGGGAGCTGTTTTTT
TRBV7-9	.	.	TRBJ2-3	CASSLDPTDTQYF	TGTGCCAGCAGCTTAGATCCCACAGATACGCAGTATTTT
TRBV5-1	TRBD1	.	TRBJ2-7	CASSYGQEINEQYF	TGCGCCAGCAGTTACGGACAGGAGATCAACGAGCAGTACTTC
TRBV27	.	.	TRBJ1-3	CASSLIGSPGVSGNTIYF	TGTGCCAGCAGTTTAATTGGGAGCCCAGGGGTCTCTGGAAACACCATATATTTT
TRBV7-9	.	.	TRBJ1-1	CASSLADRRNTEAFF	TGTGCCAGCAGCTTAGCTGACAGGCGGAACACTGAAGCTTTCTTT
TRBV10-1	.	.	TRBJ2-5	CASSESEETQYF	TGCGCCAGCAGTGAGTCGGAGGAGACCCAGTACTTC
TRBV7-9	TRBD2	.	TRBJ2-7	CASSLGRRESYEQYF	TGTGCCAGCAGCTTAGGTAGGCGGGAGAGTTACGAGCAGTACTTC
TRBV18	TRBD2	.	TRBJ2-7	CASSRSSGRLDEQYF	TGTGCCAGCTCACGTAGTAGCGGGAGACTCGACGAGCAGTACTTC
TRBV4-2	TRBD2	.	TRBJ2-2	CASTTTTRSGRAGELFF	TGTGCCAGCACCACCACTACTAGGAGCGGGAGGGCCGGGGAGCTGTTTTTT
TRBV28	TRBD2	.	TRBJ2-1	CASSSEVAGVGNEQFF	TGTGCCAGCAGTTCTGAGGTAGCGGGAGTGGGCAATGAGCAGTTCTTC
TRBV7-9	.	.	TRBJ2-7	CASSSGSKAYEQYF	TGTGCCAGCAGCTCCGGGTCGAAAGCTTACGAGCAGTACTTC
TRBV15	.	.	TRBJ2-5	CATKGDQETQYF	TGTGCCACAAAGGGGGACCAAGAGACCCAGTACTTC
TRBV15	.	once	TRBJ2-5	CATSGGRGLKQETQYF	TGTGCCACCAGCGGGGGCAGAGGACTCAAGCAAGAGACCCAGTACTTC
TRBV14	.	.	TRBJ1-2	CASSQLKQFGYTF	TGTGCCAGCAGCCAATTGAAGCAGTTTGGCTACACCTTC
TRBV28	TRBD2	.	TRBJ2-7	CASSPLAGVFYEQYF	TGTGCCAGCAGCCCCCTAGCGGGAGTCTTCTACGAGCAGTACTTC
TRBV6-1	.	.	TRBJ1-1	CASSRGYTEAFF	TGTGCCAGCAGCAGGGGTTACACTGAAGCTTTCTTT
TRBV11-2	.	.	TRBJ2-2	CASSPHGGQGRRWTGELFF	TGTGCCAGCAGCCCGCATGGGGGGCAGGGGCGACGATGGACCGGGGAGCTGTTTTTT